The 27 T cell receptor beta chains presented below share a single source sample, sequenced in a study of blood T cells in healthy people across ages. With a J-beta primer mix and a sample-barcoded 5' primer, a second PCR ran 7 to 11 cycles. TCRdb analysed the 5' RACE reads with MiXCR anew, one entry per CDR3 protein. The table records hundreds of thousands of distinct CDR3 sequences, roughly a quarter of them present only once. Sequenced material: blood. These receptors all stem from a woman between 65 and 79 years old in good health.

There are a few counts of this clonotype. The genes are TRBV21-1 and TRBJ1-1; the table names TRBD1, a call not compared with the DNA. TRBV21-1 is a documented pseudogene. The CDR3 is made up of 15 amino acids. The CDR3: CASSNRTVKNTEAFF. The CDR3 DNA sequence: TGTGCCAGCAGCAACAGGACAGTTAAGAACACTGAAGCTTTCTTT.

The chain recombines TRBV9 with TRBJ2-2; no definite D call. Germline V lookup: CDR1 SGDLS, CDR2 YYNGEE. Trimming stripped 0 bases from V and 7 bases from J, with 7 bases between. The CDR3 extends over 13 amino acids. CDR3 residues: CASSVGVGGELFF. DNA for the CDR3: TGTGCCAGCAGCGTAGGAGTGGGCGGGGAGCTGTTTTTT.

V usage is TRBV5-5 and J usage is TRBJ2-5; D remains ambiguous. This CDR3 is 12 amino acids long. Between the trimmed V and J ends, which lost 4 bases and 7 bases, there was a span of 11 bases. Germline V gene data show CDR1 as SGHKS and CDR2 as YYEKEE (reference sequence). The CDR3 DNA reads as TGTGCCAGCAGCCTGCCCGATGGGACCCAGTACTTC. Translation: CASSLPDGTQYF. Filled out from reference TRBV5-5 and TRBJ2-5, the complete variable domain reads DAGVTQSPTHLIKTRGQQVTLRCSPISGHKSVSWYQQVLGQGPQFIFQYYEKEERGRGNFPDRFSARQFPNYSSELNVNALLLGDSALYLCASSLPDGTQYFGPGTRLLVL.

This chain joins TRBV28 and TRBJ2-5; 9 positions match TRBD1. The CDR3 is made up of 16 amino acids. Per the germline V gene, CDR1 is MDHEN and CDR2 is SYDVKM. The ends lost 3 bases at V and 3 bases at J; junction bases unmatched: 8. This CDR3 is CASSFLRQGGKETQYF. The DNA of the CDR3 is TGTGCCAGCAGTTTCCTCCGACAGGGGGGAAAAGAGACCCAGTACTTC.

The rearrangement links TRBV29-1 to TRBJ2-1; possibly TRBD2 for D (7 bases). V lost 5 bases and J 4 bases, leaving 15 bases between the germline ends. The CDR3 has 14 residues. The V gene's germline CDR1 is SQVTM and CDR2 ANQGSEA. Here the CDR3 reads CSVRVGGGYNEQFF. The CDR3, as DNA: TGCAGCGTTCGTGTGGGAGGGGGGTACAATGAGCAGTTCTTC.

V is TRBV20-1 and J is TRBJ1-6, with TRBD1 matching over 8 bases. This CDR3 spans 15 amino acids. V gave up 2 bases and J gave up 5 bases; unmatched junction bases: 5. Germline values: CDR1 DFQATT, CDR2 SNEGSKA (reference sequence). The CDR3 sequence: CSARFSGQDNSPLHF. The CDR3 DNA sequence: TGCAGTGCTAGATTTTCGGGACAGGATAATTCACCCCTCCACTTT.

The chain is built from TRBV5-1 and TRBJ2-2; D is uncertain. This CDR3 comprises 14 residues. Between the trimmed V and J ends, which lost 3 bases and 0 bases, there was a span of 6 bases. Per the germline V gene, CDR1 is SGHRS and CDR2 is YFSETQ. The CDR3 coding sequence is TGCGCCAGCAGCTGGGCAACGAACACCGGGGAGCTGTTTTTT. Translating it yields CASSWATNTGELFF.

The chain carries TRBV6-2 or TRBV6-3 and TRBJ2-5; TRBD1 is a possible D gene (6 bases). The CDR3 totals 17 residues. Per germline, CDR1 MNHEY and CDR2 SVGEGT. Trimming left V 8 bases short and J 1 base short, with 23 bases between. CDR3 in DNA: TGTGCCAGCTGCCTGGAAATGGACAGTCTCCCCCAAGAGACCCAGTACTTC. It codes for CASCLEMDSLPQETQYF.

The V call is TRBV5-1, the J call TRBJ2-1; a weak D match, TRBD2 (6 bases). Germline lookup yields CDR1 SGHRS and CDR2 YFSETQ. Deletions cut 6 bases from V and 1 base from J, with 11 bases between. CDR3 size: 14 residues. CDR3 sequence (DNA): TGCGCCAGCACCCAGGGAGGATCCTACAATGAGCAGTTCTTC. Amino acid sequence: CASTQGGSYNEQFF.

This clonotype was counted a few times. V usage is TRBV12-3 or TRBV12-4 and J usage is TRBJ2-5; D unresolved. The CDR3 length is 12 residues. Trimming pared 9 bases from V and 1 base from J, leaving 9 bases between. The CDR3 coding sequence is TGTGCCAGTAGACGTGTCCAAGAGACCCAGTACTTC. Amino acids: CASRRVQETQYF.

To note about this clonotype: An end of the junction does not agree with germline; a read error may underlie this. This CDR3 is CVSSRGLAGVDEQYF. The CDR3 DNA reads TGTGTCAGCAGCCGCGGACTAGCGGGAGTCGACGAGCAGTACTTC. The V gene is TRBV16, the J gene TRBJ2-7, with 13 nucleotides matching TRBD2. Per germline, CDR1 KGHSY and CDR2 FQNENV. This CDR3 region has 15 residues.

This clonotype was recorded a few times. This chain joins TRBV7-9 and TRBJ1-2; TRBD1 is a possible D gene (5 bases). Trimming shortened V by 5 bases and J by 6 bases, and 19 bases separated the two germline ends. This CDR3 is 15 amino acids long. In germline, CDR1 is SEHNR, CDR2 FQNEAQ (reference sequence). CDR3 residues: CASSRQTDLTDGYTF. The CDR3, as DNA: TGTGCCAGCAGCCGACAGACAGACCTGACGGATGGCTACACCTTC. Variable domain in full (rest from reference TRBV7-9 and TRBJ1-2): DTGVSQNPRHKITKRGQNVTFRCDPISEHNRLYWYRQTLGQGPEFLTYFQNEAQLEKSRLLSDRFSAERPKGSFSTLEIQRTEQGDSAMYLCASSRQTDLTDGYTFGSGTRLTVV.

The CDR3 DNA is TGTGCCAGCAGCCAAGTTAGCGGGAGCCGAGCCTACAATGAGCAGTTCTTC. Translating gives CASSQVSGSRAYNEQFF. The V call is TRBV14, the J call TRBJ2-1, with TRBD2 matching 9 bases. J gave up 2 bases and V 1 base, and 6 bases lay outside the gene matches. CDR1 is SGHDN, CDR2 FVKESK, per germline. The CDR3 extends over 17 amino acids.

The V gene is TRBV5-1, the J gene TRBJ2-2, with D maybe TRBD2 (5 bases). V shed 4 bases and J shed 1 base, with 11 bases lying between them. The CDR3 loop spans 15 amino acids. Germline CDR1 is SGHRS and CDR2 is YFSETQ. CDR3 in DNA: TGCGCCAGCAGCCCGACCCGGGGGAACACCGGGGAGCTGTTTTTT. It yields the protein CASSPTRGNTGELFF.

This clonotype was seen a few times. The chain employs TRBV29-1 and TRBJ1-5; TRBD1 agrees at 7 bases. Germline lookup yields CDR1 SQVTM and CDR2 ANQGSEA. V gave up 6 bases and J gave up 1 base; unmatched junction bases: 6. This CDR3 spans 14 amino acids. The CDR3 DNA reads as TGCAGCGTACCAGGGACAGAGAGCAATCAGCCCCAGCATTTT. Its translation: CSVPGTESNQPQHF.

This clonotype occurred a few times. The genes are TRBV5-1 and TRBJ1-5; D gene uncertain. Trimming cost V 0 bases and J 4 bases, with 14 bases left between them. This CDR3 spans 16 amino acids. CDR1 is SGHRS and CDR2 is YFSETQ in the germline V gene. The DNA for the CDR3 is TGCGCCAGCAGCTTGGCCACTGGGGATAGGAATCAGCCCCAGCATTTT. Translation: CASSLATGDRNQPQHF.

The chain links TRBV7-2 to TRBJ2-7, with D possibly TRBD2 on 5 matching bases. The germline V gene has CDR1 SGHTA and CDR2 FQGNSA. The V gene lost 3 bases and the J gene lost 5 bases, with 17 bases spanning the gap. The length of the CDR3 is 15 residues. The CDR3 spells CASSFRGLTGDEQYF. DNA for the CDR3: TGTGCCAGCAGCTTTCGCGGTTTGACCGGGGACGAGCAGTACTTC.

This chain joins TRBV18 and TRBJ2-4; D is possibly TRBD1 (6 bases). V shed 0 bases and J shed 10 bases, with 10 bases lying between them. This CDR3 region has 13 residues. Per the germline V gene, CDR1 is KGHSH and CDR2 is LQKENI. CDR3 loop: CASSPPDRAIQYF. CDR3 bases: TGTGCCAGCTCACCACCGGACAGAGCAATTCAGTACTTC.

The genes are TRBV5-1 and TRBJ2-1; 10 nucleotides line up with TRBD2. The germline CDR1 and CDR2 sequences are SGHRS and YFSETQ. The V segment lost 4 bases and the J segment 5 bases; nucleotides outside the gene matches: 6. This CDR3 has 15 residues. DNA of the CDR3: TGCGCCAGCAGCCAGGGACTAGCGCCAAACAATGAGCAGTTCTTC. It specifies CASSQGLAPNNEQFF.

In this sample, this clonotype turned up a few times. The chain links TRBV20-1 to TRBJ2-7; D is unclear. The ends were cut back, 5 bases at V and 3 bases at J, with 11 bases in the middle. CDR3 length: 12 amino acids. Germline CDR1 DFQATT, CDR2 SNEGSKA (reference sequence). The CDR3 reads CSAEALVYEQYF. CDR3 in DNA: TGCAGTGCTGAAGCCCTAGTCTACGAGCAGTACTTC.

This clonotype has only a few counts. J is TRBJ2-4 and V is TRBV28; D gene uncertain. V was trimmed by 6 bases and J by 2 bases, leaving 2 bases between them. The CDR3 spans 11 residues. CDR1 and CDR2 from the germline V gene are MDHEN and SYDVKM. The CDR3 reads CASRSKNIQYF. CDR3 DNA sequence: TGTGCCAGCAGGTCCAAAAACATTCAGTACTTC.

This clonotype was seen a single time. The chain combines TRBV4-3 with TRBJ1-2; D gene unclear. The V and J ends lost 2 bases and 6 bases respectively, with 10 bases between them. Germline-derived CDR1 and CDR2 are LGHNA and YSLEER. CDR3 length: 13 amino acids. DNA of the CDR3: TGCGCCAGCAGCCAATTAATGGGTGATGGCTACACCTTC. This codes for CASSQLMGDGYTF.

The chain carries TRBV5-1 and TRBJ2-7; weak D call: TRBD2 (5 bases). Per germline, CDR1 SGHRS and CDR2 YFSETQ. The V end was cut by 1 base, the J end by 0 bases, with 14 bases between. The CDR3 covers 16 residues. CDR3: CASSLSSGSASYEQYF. CDR3 sequence (DNA): TGCGCCAGCAGCTTGTCTTCGGGTAGCGCCTCCTACGAGCAGTACTTC.

This chain uses TRBV20-1 with TRBJ2-7; 7 bases agree with TRBD1. Per germline, CDR1 DFQATT and CDR2 SNEGSKA (reference sequence). The CDR3 has 12 residues. Trimming at V came to 6 bases and at J to 3 bases, leaving 5 bases not matched to a gene. CDR3: CSASSGGYEQYF. The CDR3 DNA is TGCAGTGCCAGTTCAGGGGGCTACGAGCAGTACTTC.

This clonotype was counted between two and nine times. The chain is built from TRBV19 and TRBJ1-5, with 10 positions matching TRBD1. The germline gives CDR1 LNHDA, CDR2 SQIVND (reference sequence). With 10 bases clipped from V and 6 bases from J, the junction kept 9 bases outside the gene matches. The length of the CDR3 is 14 residues. The CDR3 region has the DNA TGTGCCACCAAAGGACAGGGGGACAGTCAGCCCCAGCATTTT. Its protein product is CATKGQGDSQPQHF. Full variable domain (missing parts from reference TRBV19 and TRBJ1-5): DGGITQSPKYLFRKEGQNVTLSCEQNLNHDAMYWYRQDPGQGLRLIYYSQIVNDFQKGDIAEGYSVSREKKESFPLTVTSAQKNPTAFYLCATKGQGDSQPQHFGDGTRLSIL.

The V gene is TRBV6-1, the J gene TRBJ2-7; tentatively, D is TRBD1 (5 bases). CDR1 and CDR2 (germline): MNHNS, SASEGT. The CDR3 consists of 14 residues. Trimming left V 0 bases short and J 3 bases short, with 9 bases between. The CDR3 protein is CASSEAHRNYEQYF. The CDR3 region has the DNA TGTGCCAGCAGTGAAGCGCACAGGAACTACGAGCAGTACTTC.

This clonotype was seen a handful of times. The DNA of the CDR3 is TGTGCCAGCAGCTTGACAGGGCCCAAGGAGACCCAGTACTTC. It translates to CASSLTGPKETQYF. The gene calls are TRBV7-3 and TRBJ2-7, with 7 positions matching TRBD1. Near its end, the DNA agrees better with TRBJ2-5, so the J call may be wrong. The germline CDR1 and CDR2 sequences are SGHTA and FQGTGA. This CDR3 contains 14 residues.